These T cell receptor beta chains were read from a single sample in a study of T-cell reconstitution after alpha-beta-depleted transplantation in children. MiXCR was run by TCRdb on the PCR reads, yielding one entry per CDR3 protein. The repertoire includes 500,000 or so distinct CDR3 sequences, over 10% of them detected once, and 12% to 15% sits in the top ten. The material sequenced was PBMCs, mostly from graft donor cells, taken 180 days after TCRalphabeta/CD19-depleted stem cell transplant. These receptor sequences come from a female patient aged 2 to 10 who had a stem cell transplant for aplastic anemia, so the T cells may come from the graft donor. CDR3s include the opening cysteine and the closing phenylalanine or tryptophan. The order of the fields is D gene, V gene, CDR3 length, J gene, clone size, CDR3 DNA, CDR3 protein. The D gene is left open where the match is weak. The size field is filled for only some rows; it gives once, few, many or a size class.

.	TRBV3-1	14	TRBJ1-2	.	TGTGCCAGCAGCCCGGGCGGGAGAAACTATGGCTACACCTTC	CASSPGGRNYGYTF
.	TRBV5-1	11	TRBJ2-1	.	TGCGCCAGCAGCTTGGATGGGGAGCAGTTCTTC	CASSLDGEQFF
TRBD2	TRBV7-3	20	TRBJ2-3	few	TGTGCCAGCAGCTCCCGTCCCGGGACTAGCGGGATGTTGGGCACAGATACGCAGTATTTT	CASSSRPGTSGMLGTDTQYF
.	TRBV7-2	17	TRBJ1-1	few	TGTGCCAGCAGCTTAGTAGGGATCCACAGACTCAACACTGAAGCTTTCTTT	CASSLVGIHRLNTEAFF
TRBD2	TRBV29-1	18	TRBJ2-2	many	TGCAGCGTTGAATTATGGGGCTCTAGCGGAGCGAACACCGGGGAGCTGTTTTTT	CSVELWGSSGANTGELFF
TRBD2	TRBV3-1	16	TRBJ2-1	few	TGTGCCAGCAGCCAAGATCGGCGGGAGCGGATCAATGAGCAGTTCTTC	CASSQDRRERINEQFF
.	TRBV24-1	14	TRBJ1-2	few	TGTGCCACCAGTGATTTTCCAGCCGTGGGGGGCTACACCTTC	CATSDFPAVGGYTF
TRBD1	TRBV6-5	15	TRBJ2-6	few	TGTGCCAGCAGGTCAGGGGGCCTGGGGGCCAACGTCCTGACTTTC	CASRSGGLGANVLTF
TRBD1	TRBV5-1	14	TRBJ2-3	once	TGCGCCAGCAGCCCCGGGACAGTATGGGATACGCAGTATTTT	CASSPGTVWDTQYF
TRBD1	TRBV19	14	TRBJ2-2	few	TGTGCCAGTAGTATTGGACAGGTCACCGGGGAGCTGTTTTTT	CASSIGQVTGELFF
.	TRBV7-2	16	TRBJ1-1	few	TGTGCCAGCAGCTTAGCGGGGGCGGGGGTGAACACTGAAGCTTTCTTT	CASSLAGAGVNTEAFF
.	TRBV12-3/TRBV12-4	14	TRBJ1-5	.	TGTGCCAGCAGTTTAGGGCAGGGCAATCAGCCCCTGCATTTT	CASSLGQGNQPLHF
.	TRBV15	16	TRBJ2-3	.	TGTGCCACCAGCAGAGCCCAAACTAGAAACACAGATACGCAGTATTTT	CATSRAQTRNTDTQYF
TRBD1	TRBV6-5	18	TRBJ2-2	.	TGTGCCAGCAGTTACTCGAGGGCCCGGACAGGACACACCGGGGAGCTGTTTTTT	CASSYSRARTGHTGELFF
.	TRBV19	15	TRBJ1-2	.	TGTGCCAGTAGTATCCCTACGACAAGGGGTGGTCACTACACCTTC	CASSIPTTRGGHYTF
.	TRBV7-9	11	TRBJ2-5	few	TGTGTTGGAGGCTACCAAGAGACCCAGTACTTC	CVGGYQETQYF
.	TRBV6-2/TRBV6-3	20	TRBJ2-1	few	TGTGCCAGCGCCCAAACTAACTTTGGTAGCGGCCTCCCGAACTACAATGAGCAGTTCTTC	CASAQTNFGSGLPNYNEQFF
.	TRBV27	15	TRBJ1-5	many	TGTGCCAGCAGTTTCGGGCCGGGGGCAAATCAGCCCCAGCATTTT	CASSFGPGANQPQHF
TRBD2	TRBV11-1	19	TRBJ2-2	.	TGTGCCAGCAGCTTCGGGACTAGCGGGCTCCGCGGACTCACCGGGGAGCTGTTTTTT	CASSFGTSGLRGLTGELFF
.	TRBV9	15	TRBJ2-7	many	TGTGCCAGCAGCGTGGGCGGACAAAGCTCCTACGAGCAGTACTTC	CASSVGGQSSYEQYF
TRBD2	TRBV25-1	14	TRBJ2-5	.	TGTGCCAGCCGCCGGACTAGCGGTGGAGAGACCCAGTACTTC	CASRRTSGGETQYF
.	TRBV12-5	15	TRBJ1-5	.	TGTGCTAGTGGTTTGTCAGGGGAAGGGAATCAGCCCCAGCATTTT	CASGLSGEGNQPQHF
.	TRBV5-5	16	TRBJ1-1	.	TGTGCCAGCAGCTTGCTAACGTGGACAGAGAACACTGAAGCTTTCTTT	CASSLLTWTENTEAFF
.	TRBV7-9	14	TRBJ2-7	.	TGTGCCAGCAGCCCCGACACGTTCTCCTACGAGCAGTACTTC	CASSPDTFSYEQYF
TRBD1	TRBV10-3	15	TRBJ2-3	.	TGTGCCATCAGTGACGGACAGGGCGGCGCAGATACGCAGTATTTT	CAISDGQGGADTQYF
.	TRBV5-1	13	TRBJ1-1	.	TGCGCCAGCAGCCCCGGGGAGCCCCGCGGAGCTTTCTTT	CASSPGEPRGAFF
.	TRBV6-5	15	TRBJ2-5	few	TGTGCCAGCAGTTACTCAAGATACCTCCAAGAGACCCAGTACTTC	CASSYSRYLQETQYF
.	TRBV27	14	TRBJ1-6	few	TGTGCCAGCAGAGCGGGTGGGGATAATTCACCCCTCCACTTT	CASRAGGDNSPLHF
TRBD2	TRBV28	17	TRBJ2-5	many	TGTGCCAGCAGTCTCGCCGGACTAGCGGGATGGCAAGAGACCCAGTACTTC	CASSLAGLAGWQETQYF
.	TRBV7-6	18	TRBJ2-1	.	TGTGCCAGCAGCCCCCAGTTCATGACGGTTAGCTCCTACAATGAGCAGTTCTTC	CASSPQFMTVSSYNEQFF
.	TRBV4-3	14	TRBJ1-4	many	TGCGCCAGCAGCCAAGTCCAGGGGAATGAAAAACTGTTTTTT	CASSQVQGNEKLFF
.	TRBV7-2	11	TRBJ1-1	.	TGTGCCAGCAGCTTAGCAGTAAGGGACCCATTT	CASSLAVRDPF
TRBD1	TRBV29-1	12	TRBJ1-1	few	TGCAGCGCTCGGGACAGGGTCACTGAAGCTTTCTTT	CSARDRVTEAFF
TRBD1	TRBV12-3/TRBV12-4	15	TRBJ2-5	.	TGTGCCAGCAGTTCCAACAGGGGGCTCCGAGAGACCCAGTACTTC	CASSSNRGLRETQYF
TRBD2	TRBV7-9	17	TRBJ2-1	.	TGTGCCAGCAGCTTAGAAAAGAGCGGGATAACCTACAATGAGCAGTTCTTC	CASSLEKSGITYNEQFF
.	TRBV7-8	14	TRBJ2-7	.	TGTGCCAGCAGCTTAGATGGGGGCTTCTACGAGCAGTACTTC	CASSLDGGFYEQYF